This is a list of T cell receptor beta chains from one sample in a study of blood T cell repertoires in COVID-19. Generated by immunoSEQ multiplex PCR, the TCRdb table keeps only in-frame clones and is missing some. The sample carries around 250,000 clones, over 80% recorded once. Sequencing was performed on PBMCs or T cells enriched from blood (not recorded which). The origin of the receptors is a human donor in a cohort exposed to, infected with or recovered from COVID-19 (not recorded which). The donor label of this sample is uncertain. The CDR3 runs from the conserved cysteine through the conserved F or W. The D gene is left open where the match is weak. The size of a clone is reported for some rows only, either as once, few or many, or as a class for expanded clones.

.,TRBD2,TRBJ2-1,TRBV28,CASSPTGLATANEQFF,TGTGCCAGCAGTCCCACTGGACTAGCGACTGCCAATGAGCAGTTCTTC
.,.,TRBJ1-5,TRBV4-1,CASSQEQGGQPQHF,TGCGCCAGCAGCCAAGAGCAGGGCGGTCAGCCCCAGCATTTT
.,.,TRBJ1-1,TRBV6-5,CASNYEAGVTEAFF,TGTGCCAGCAATTACGAGGCGGGGGTCACTGAAGCTTTCTTT
.,TRBD1,TRBJ2-6,TRBV24-1,CATSATGESGANVLTF,TGTGCCACCAGTGCCACAGGGGAGTCTGGGGCCAACGTCCTGACTTTC
.,.,TRBJ1-5,TRBV3-1/TRBV3-2,CASSHGRKRPQHF,TGTGCCAGCAGCCACGGCAGGAAAAGGCCCCAGCATTTT
.,.,TRBJ2-2,TRBV29-1,CSVEAEAGELFF,TGCAGCGTTGAAGCAGAAGCCGGGGAGCTGTTTTTT
.,.,TRBJ1-6,TRBV27,CASSLSWGQNNSPLHF,TGTGCCAGCAGTTTATCGTGGGGACAAAATAATTCACCCCTCCACTTT
.,TRBD1,TRBJ1-2,TRBV6-5,CASSYSGTGRYGYTF,TGTGCCAGCAGTTACTCAGGGACAGGGCGCTATGGCTACACCTTC
.,TRBD1,TRBJ2-1,TRBV5-6,CASSYAGTGNPNEQFF,TGTGCCAGCAGCTACGCCGGGACAGGGAATCCCAATGAGCAGTTCTTC
.,TRBD2,TRBJ2-7,TRBV4-3,CASSTGRSGGSYEQYF,TGCGCCAGCAGCACGGGGCGTAGCGGGGGATCCTACGAGCAGTACTTC
.,.,TRBJ1-1,TRBV9,CASSVGSSAGMNTEAFF,TGTGCCAGCAGCGTAGGATCCTCCGCAGGCATGAACACTGAAGCTTTCTTT
few,.,TRBJ2-7,TRBV6-5,CASSYSAPLSAYEQYF,TGTGCCAGCAGTTACTCGGCCCCTCTCTCAGCCTACGAGCAGTACTTC
.,.,TRBJ1-2,TRBV7-3,CATTGTGHGYTF,TGTGCCACCACCGGAACTGGGCATGGCTACACCTTC
.,TRBD1,TRBJ1-1,TRBV19,CASSYHDRGLEAFF,TGTGCCAGTAGTTATCACGACAGGGGGCTTGAAGCTTTCTTT
.,TRBD1,TRBJ2-7,TRBV7-3,CASSLTPGTGVEQYF,TGTGCCAGCAGCTTAACCCCCGGGACAGGGGTCGAGCAGTACTTC
.,.,TRBJ1-2,TRBV4-1,CASSQETGAYGYTF,TGCGCCAGCAGCCAAGAAACTGGGGCCTATGGCTACACCTTC
.,.,TRBJ1-4,TRBV7-8,CASSLVRGGEKLFF,TGTGCCAGCAGCTTAGTTCGGGGAGGCGAAAAACTGTTTTTT
few,TRBD2,TRBJ2-5,TRBV29-1,CSVAPGGGETQYF,TGCAGCGTTGCCCCGGGGGGGGGTGAGACCCAGTACTTC
.,.,TRBJ2-3,TRBV12-5,CASGLKQEPTDTQYF,TGTGCTAGTGGTTTGAAACAGGAGCCCACAGATACGCAGTATTTT
.,.,TRBJ1-2,TRBV14,CASSFRDAGAGTF,TGTGCCAGCAGCTTTCGGGACGCGGGAGCAGGGACCTTC
.,.,TRBJ1-1,TRBV6-5,CASTRQENTEAFF,TGTGCCAGCACTCGACAGGAGAACACTGAAGCTTTCTTT
.,.,TRBJ1-2,TRBV4-1,CASSQETGFYTF,TGCGCCAGCAGCCAAGAGACGGGGTTCTACACCTTC
.,.,TRBJ1-1,TRBV5-1,CASSLHPGQNTEAFF,TGCGCCAGCAGCTTGCATCCGGGTCAGAACACTGAAGCTTTCTTT
.,TRBD1,TRBJ2-1,TRBV11-2,CASSLGTGNSYNEQFF,TGTGCCAGCAGCTTGGGGACAGGAAACTCCTACAATGAGCAGTTCTTC
.,TRBD1,TRBJ1-1,TRBV24-1,CATSSSGGSGEAFF,TGTGCCACCAGTTCATCAGGGGGTTCGGGTGAAGCTTTCTTT
.,.,TRBJ2-7,TRBV6-5,CASSHRENSYEQYF,TGTGCCAGCAGTCACAGGGAAAATAGCTACGAGCAGTACTTC
.,TRBD2,TRBJ2-6,TRBV2,CASSGLAGGPSGANVLTF,TGTGCCAGCAGTGGGTTAGCGGGGGGCCCTTCTGGGGCCAACGTCCTGACTTTC
.,TRBD2,TRBJ2-1,TRBV9,CASSPGLATYNEQFF,TGTGCCAGCAGCCCCGGACTAGCGACCTACAATGAGCAGTTCTTC
.,.,TRBJ1-4,TRBV10-3,CAISDSGGNNEKLFF,TGTGCCATCAGTGATTCCGGGGGGAATAATGAAAAACTGTTTTTT
.,.,TRBJ1-1,TRBV27,CASRLGYGERAFF,TGTGCCAGCAGGTTAGGGTACGGAGAGCGGGCTTTCTTT
once,.,TRBJ1-2,TRBV15,CATSDRRSNDYGYTF,TGTGCCACCAGCGATAGACGGAGTAACGACTATGGCTACACCTTC
once,.,TRBJ1-2,TRBV30,CAWSAQVVYGYTF,TGTGCCTGGAGTGCCCAGGTAGTTTATGGCTACACCTTC
.,.,TRBJ2-7,TRBV28,CASSLGEGQYF,TGTGCCAGCAGTTTGGGCGAGGGGCAGTACTTC
once,.,TRBJ1-3,TRBV9,CASSVGARGSGNTIYF,TGTGCCAGCAGCGTAGGAGCGCGCGGCTCTGGAAACACCATATATTTT
.,TRBD1,TRBJ2-1,TRBV10-1,CASSESGQGANEQFF,TGCGCCAGCAGTGAGTCAGGACAGGGGGCGAATGAGCAGTTCTTC
.,TRBD2,TRBJ2-3,TRBV7-3,CASSPGGGTDTQYF,TGTGCCAGCAGCCCGGGGGGGGGCACAGATACGCAGTATTTT
.,TRBD2,TRBJ2-3,TRBV9,CASSSPGLAGGTTDTQYF,TGTGCCAGCAGCTCCCCGGGACTAGCGGGGGGGACCACAGATACGCAGTATTTT
.,TRBD1,TRBJ1-1,TRBV10-3,CAISLAPGQGSEAFF,TGTGCCATCAGTCTGGCCCCGGGACAGGGCTCTGAAGCTTTCTTT
.,.,TRBJ1-6,TRBV30,CAWRPGEGVSNSPLHF,TGTGCCTGGAGGCCGGGGGAGGGGGTTTCTAATTCACCCCTCCACTTT
.,.,TRBJ2-7,TRBV4-1,CASSQENRPGEQYF,TGCGCCAGCAGCCAAGAAAACAGGCCGGGTGAGCAGTACTTC
.,.,TRBJ2-2,TRBV19,CASSPRPPNTGELFF,TGTGCCAGTAGTCCGCGGCCCCCGAACACCGGGGAGCTGTTTTTT
.,.,TRBJ1-2,TRBV7-2,CASSPRRGAVVYGYTF,TGTGCCAGCAGCCCCAGGCGGGGGGCTGTAGTCTATGGCTACACCTTC
.,.,TRBJ2-7,TRBV5-6,CASSFFLGEQYF,TGTGCCAGCAGCTTCTTTCTCGGCGAGCAGTACTTC
.,.,TRBJ1-2,TRBV2,CASKERGADGYTF,TGTGCCAGCAAGGAACGGGGGGCTGATGGCTACACCTTC
once,TRBD1,TRBJ1-3,TRBV2,CASSDSGQGGNTIYF,TGTGCCAGCAGTGACTCGGGACAGGGAGGAAACACCATATATTTT
.,.,TRBJ2-7,TRBV19,CASSTDTFRAEQYF,TGTGCCAGTAGTACGGACACCTTTCGAGCCGAGCAGTACTTC
.,TRBD2,TRBJ2-1,TRBV7-9,CASPLTSAHNEQFF,TGTGCCAGCCCCCTGACTAGCGCCCACAATGAGCAGTTCTTC
.,TRBD1,TRBJ2-2,TRBV19,CASSIMTGIGELFF,TGTGCCAGTAGTATAATGACAGGGATAGGGGAGCTGTTTTTT
few,.,TRBJ1-2,TRBV2,CADRAELYYGYTF,TGTGCCGACAGAGCCGAATTGTACTATGGCTACACCTTC
.,.,TRBJ2-3,TRBV13,CASQIGGTDTQYF,TGTGCCAGCCAGATCGGGGGCACAGATACGCAGTATTTT
.,TRBD1,TRBJ2-7,TRBV10-3,CAISETQTGGLDEQYF,TGTGCCATCAGTGAGACCCAAACAGGGGGCCTCGACGAGCAGTACTTC
.,TRBD1,TRBJ1-2,TRBV27,CASSDGQGRGYTF,TGTGCCAGCAGTGACGGACAGGGACGGGGCTACACCTTC
.,TRBD1,TRBJ2-7,TRBV7-8,CASSSHRTGTHEQYF,TGTGCCAGCAGCTCTCATCGGACAGGGACCCACGAGCAGTACTTC